The 16 T cell receptor beta chains given below trace back to one sample, sequenced in a study of T cell changes during pregnancy in multiple sclerosis. Data came from immunoSEQ multiplex PCR; TCRdb stores just in-frame clones and leaves some out. The data show nearly 110,000 clones, less than 95% seen once. The material sequenced was peripheral blood, taken in the third trimester of pregnancy. The receptors derive from a female donor in good health, enrolled as a control in a pregnancy study.

The chain joins TRBV7-9 to TRBJ1-1; 9 nucleotides match TRBD1. Unmatched junction bases numbered 3, after V lost 5 bases and J lost 2 bases. Germline V CDR1 and CDR2: SEHNR, FQNEAQ (reference sequence). CDR3 size: 14 residues. The DNA of the CDR3 is TGTGCCAGCAGCGCGGACAGGGGTAACACTGAAGCTTTCTTT. Its translation is CASSADRGNTEAFF. Together with reference TRBV7-9 and TRBJ1-1, the CDR3 gives the full variable domain: DTGVSQNPRHKITKRGQNVTFRCDPISEHNRLYWYRQTLGQGPEFLTYFQNEAQLEKSRLLSDRFSAERPKGSFSTLEIQRTEQGDSAMYLCASSADRGNTEAFFGQGTRLTVV.

The chain has TRBV6-5 and TRBJ1-1, with D unclear. The CDR3 is 12 residues long. Trimming pared 2 bases from V and 2 bases from J, leaving 3 bases between. The germline CDR1 and CDR2 sequences are MNHEY and SVGAGI. CDR3 bases: TGTGCCAGCAGTTACAGCAACACTGAAGCTTTCTTT. Translation gives CASSYSNTEAFF.

The chain couples TRBV30 to TRBJ2-7; 7 bases map to TRBD2. CDR3 length equals 15 residues. V dropped 4 bases and J dropped 1; count of bases not matched to a gene: 10. Germline assignment: CDR1 GTSNPN and CDR2 SVGIG (reference sequence). The CDR3 loop is CAWTLDGGSSYEQYF. In DNA, the CDR3 is TGTGCCTGGACCCTCGACGGGGGGAGTTCCTACGAGCAGTACTTC.

This chain joins TRBV10-3 and TRBJ2-1, with D maybe TRBD2 (7 bases). V gave up 1 base and J gave up 0 bases, with 16 bases separating them. Per the germline V gene, CDR1 is ENHRY and CDR2 is SYGVKD. CDR3 size: 18 residues. The CDR3 coding sequence is TGTGCCATCAGTGAGTTTAAAGGGGGGGGGAGCTCCTACAATGAGCAGTTCTTC. Translated: CAISEFKGGGSSYNEQFF.

In the case of this clone: Distinct nucleotide sequences in the sample also encode this CDR3. The chain is built from TRBV19 and TRBJ1-1; D gene ambiguous. This CDR3 has 14 residues. The V gene lost 3 bases and the J gene lost 0 bases, with 8 bases spanning the gap. Germline assignment: CDR1 LNHDA and CDR2 SQIVND (reference sequence). The CDR3: CASSIPGLNTEAFF. Written as DNA, the CDR3 is TGTGCCAGTAGTATTCCGGGGTTGAACACTGAAGCTTTCTTT. The full variable domain, in which reference TRBV19 and TRBJ1-1 provide the parts outside the CDR3, is DGGITQSPKYLFRKEGQNVTLSCEQNLNHDAMYWYRQDPGQGLRLIYYSQIVNDFQKGDIAEGYSVSREKKESFPLTVTSAQKNPTAFYLCASSIPGLNTEAFFGQGTRLTVV.

The gene calls are TRBV7-2 and TRBJ2-2; D is unresolved. Germline loops: CDR1 SGHTA, CDR2 FQGNSA. Deletions cut 0 bases from V and 5 bases from J, with 13 bases between. The CDR3 has 16 amino acids. The CDR3 loop is CASSLARLGGTGELFF. The CDR3 DNA is TGTGCCAGCAGCTTAGCGCGGCTAGGTGGTACCGGGGAGCTGTTTTTT.

This chain joins TRBV30 and TRBJ2-2, with D perhaps matching TRBD1 (6 bases). Trimming removed 8 bases from V and 8 bases from J, with 12 bases in between. This CDR3 is 11 amino acids long. The germline CDR1 and CDR2 sequences are GTSNPN and SVGIG (reference sequence). CDR3 coding DNA: TGTGCCACCTACAGGGAAGGGGAGCTGTTTTTT. This translates into CATYREGELFF.

V is TRBV9 and J is TRBJ1-1; D is unresolved. V dropped 0 bases and J dropped 3 bases, with 15 bases sitting between them. Germline V gene lookup returns CDR1 SGDLS and CDR2 YYNGEE. The CDR3 loop spans 16 amino acids. The CDR3 reads CASSVGRTPRYTEAFF. CDR3 bases: TGTGCCAGCAGCGTAGGAAGGACTCCGAGGTACACTGAAGCTTTCTTT.

The chain has TRBV4-3 and TRBJ2-3; 7 bases are shared with TRBD1. J was trimmed by 2 bases and V by 8 bases; bases with no gene match: 10. CDR3 length equals 15 residues. The germline CDR1 and CDR2 sequences are LGHNA and YSLEER. In DNA, the CDR3 is TGCGCCAGCGGGGACCGGGACAGTGCCACAGATACGCAGTATTTT. Translation: CASGDRDSATDTQYF.

The chain uses TRBV4-1 and TRBJ2-1; D might be TRBD2 (6 bases). Germline-derived CDR1 and CDR2 are MGHRA and YSYEKL. This CDR3 has 14 residues. With 1 base removed from V and 5 bases from J, the gap between germline ends came to 9 bases. The CDR3 DNA reads TGCGCCAGCAGCCAAGGGGGGGTCGACAATGAGCAGTTCTTC. This codes for CASSQGGVDNEQFF.

This clone occurred once. DNA of the CDR3: TGTGCCAGCAGCTCCCCAGTAGGTAGCGGGGGGCACCAAGAGACCCAGTACTTC. This gives the protein CASSSPVGSGGHQETQYF. The rearrangement uses TRBV7-9 and TRBJ2-5; 10 bases match TRBD2. The CDR3 is 18 amino acids. V was clipped by 4 bases and J by 0 bases; unmatched bases: 11. The V gene's germline CDR1 is SEHNR and CDR2 FQNEAQ (reference sequence).

The rearrangement uses TRBV19 and TRBJ1-5, with 7 positions matching TRBD1. V was pared by 5 bases and J by 2 bases, with 3 bases of the junction left unmatched. The CDR3 has 14 residues. Germline lookup yields CDR1 LNHDA and CDR2 SQIVND (reference sequence). The CDR3: CASSVTGGNQPQHF. The CDR3 nucleotides are TGTGCCAGTAGTGTCACAGGGGGCAATCAGCCCCAGCATTTT. The full variable domain, completed using reference TRBV19 and TRBJ1-5, is DGGITQSPKYLFRKEGQNVTLSCEQNLNHDAMYWYRQDPGQGLRLIYYSQIVNDFQKGDIAEGYSVSREKKESFPLTVTSAQKNPTAFYLCASSVTGGNQPQHFGDGTRLSIL.

This sequence joins TRBV29-1 and TRBJ2-5, with a possible D match to TRBD1 (7 bases). The V end lost 8 bases, the J end lost 5 bases, and 18 bases lay between the germline ends. The CDR3 spans 13 residues. Germline V gene data show CDR1 as SQVTM and CDR2 as ANQGSEA. The CDR3 DNA reads as TGCAGCCTGAGGGCAGGGGGGAAGGAGACCCAGTACTTC. Translated: CSLRAGGKETQYF.

This sequence joins TRBV10-3 and TRBJ2-7, with TRBD1 identical over 10 bases. Germline CDR1 reads ENHRY; CDR2 reads SYGVKD. V lost 6 bases and J lost 5; bases outside the gene matches: 4. The CDR3 is 13 amino acids. CDR3 region: CAISRGTGDEQYF. DNA for the CDR3: TGTGCCATCAGCCGAGGGACAGGGGACGAGCAGTACTTC.

The rearrangement uses TRBV7-2 and TRBJ2-7; 11 bases agree with TRBD2. Germline loops: CDR1 SGHTA, CDR2 FQGNSA. Trimming took 5 bases from V and 7 from J; bases not matched to a gene: 7. The length of the CDR3 is 14 residues. The CDR3 DNA is TGTGCCAGCAGCCCCACTAGCGGGGGCGGTGAGCAGTACTTC. As protein: CASSPTSGGGEQYF. Based on the CDR3 plus reference TRBV7-2 and TRBJ2-7, the full variable domain is GAGVSQSPSNKVTEKGKDVELRCDPISGHTALYWYRQSLGQGLEFLIYFQGNSAPDKSGLPSDRFSAERTGGSVSTLTIQRTQQEDSAVYLCASSPTSGGGEQYFGPGTRLTVT.

The J gene is TRBJ1-5, the V gene TRBV19, with 8 bases that match TRBD1. The CDR3 has 15 residues. CDR1 and CDR2 (germline): LNHDA, SQIVND (reference sequence). Trimming at V came to 0 bases and at J to 2 bases, leaving 0 bases not matched to a gene. DNA for the CDR3: TGTGCCAGTAGTATAGAGGGACAGGGCAATCAGCCCCAGCATTTT. This codes for CASSIEGQGNQPQHF.